This T cell receptor beta chain was sequenced in a study of early T cells in non-severe SARS-CoV-2 infection. This clonotype has just a few counts. The CDR3 covers 15 residues. The trim removed 3 bases at V and 4 bases at J, leaving 5 bases unmatched. TCRdb used MiXCR to reprocess the 5' RACE reads, holding one entry per CDR3 protein. The profile shows 37,000 or so distinct CDR3 sequences, 5.8% of them singletons. The sample consisted of whole blood. The chain employs TRBV12-3 or TRBV12-4 and TRBJ2-5; TRBD2 matches 10 bases. The origin of this receptor is an adult who was a healthcare worker with PCR-confirmed SARS-CoV-2 infection or an uninfected control (not recorded which). The CDR3 protein is CASSLMSGGAETQYF. The CDR3 nucleotides are TGTGCCAGCAGTTTGATGAGCGGGGGGGCAGAGACCCAGTACTTC.